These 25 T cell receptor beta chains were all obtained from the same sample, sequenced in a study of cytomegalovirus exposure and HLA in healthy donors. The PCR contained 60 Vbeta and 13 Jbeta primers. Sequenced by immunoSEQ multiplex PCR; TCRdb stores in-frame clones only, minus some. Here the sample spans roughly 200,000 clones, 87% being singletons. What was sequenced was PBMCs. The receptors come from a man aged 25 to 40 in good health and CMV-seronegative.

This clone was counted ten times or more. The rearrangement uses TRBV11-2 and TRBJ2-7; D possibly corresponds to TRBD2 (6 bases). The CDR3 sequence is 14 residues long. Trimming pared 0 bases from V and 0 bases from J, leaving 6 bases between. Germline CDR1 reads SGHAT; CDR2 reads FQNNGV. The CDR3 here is CASSLERGSYEQYF. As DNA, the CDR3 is TGTGCCAGCAGCTTAGAGCGGGGCTCCTACGAGCAGTACTTC.

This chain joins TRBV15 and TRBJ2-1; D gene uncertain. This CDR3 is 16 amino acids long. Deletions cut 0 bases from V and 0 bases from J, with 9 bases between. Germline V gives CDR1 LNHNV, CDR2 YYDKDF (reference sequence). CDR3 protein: CATSRDPTRSYNEQFF. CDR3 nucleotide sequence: TGTGCCACCAGCAGAGATCCCACACGCTCCTACAATGAGCAGTTCTTC.

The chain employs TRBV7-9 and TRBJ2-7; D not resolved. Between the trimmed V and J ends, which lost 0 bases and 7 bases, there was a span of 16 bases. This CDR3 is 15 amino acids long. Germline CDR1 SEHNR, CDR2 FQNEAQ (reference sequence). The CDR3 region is CASSLAELGLSEQYF. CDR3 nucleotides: TGTGCCAGCAGCTTAGCGGAGCTAGGTTTAAGTGAGCAGTACTTC.

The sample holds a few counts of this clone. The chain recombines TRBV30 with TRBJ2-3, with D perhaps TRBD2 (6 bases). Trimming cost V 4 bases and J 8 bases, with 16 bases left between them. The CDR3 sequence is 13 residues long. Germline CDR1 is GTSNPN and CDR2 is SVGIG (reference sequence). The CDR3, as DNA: TGTGCCTGGATGAGGCAGCGGGCGGGTACGCAGTATTTT. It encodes CAWMRQRAGTQYF.

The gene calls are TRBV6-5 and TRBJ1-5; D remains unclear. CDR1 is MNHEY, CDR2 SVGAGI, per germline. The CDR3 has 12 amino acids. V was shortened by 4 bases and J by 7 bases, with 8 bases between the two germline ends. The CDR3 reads CASSLAGQPQHF. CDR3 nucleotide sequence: TGTGCCAGCAGTTTAGCTGGACAGCCCCAGCATTTT.

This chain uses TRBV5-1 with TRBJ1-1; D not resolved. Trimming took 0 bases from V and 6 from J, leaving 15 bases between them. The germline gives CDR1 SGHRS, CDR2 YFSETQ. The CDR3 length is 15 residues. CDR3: CASSLAGSGIPEAFF. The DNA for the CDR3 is TGCGCCAGCAGCTTGGCCGGGTCGGGGATCCCTGAAGCTTTCTTT.

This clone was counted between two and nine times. CDR3 bases: TGTGCCAGCAGTTATGTCGCAGGGCAATCACCCCTCCACTTT. This codes for CASSYVAGQSPLHF. The chain links TRBV6-6 to TRBJ1-6; D possibly corresponds to TRBD1 (5 bases). Germline V CDR1 and CDR2: MNHNY, SVGAGI (reference sequence). Trimming removed 3 bases at V and 10 bases at J, with 13 bases between. This CDR3 comprises 14 residues.

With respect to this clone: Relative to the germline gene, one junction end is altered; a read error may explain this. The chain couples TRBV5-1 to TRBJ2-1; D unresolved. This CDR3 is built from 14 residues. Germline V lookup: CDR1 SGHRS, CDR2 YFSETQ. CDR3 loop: CASSFGSIDNEQFF. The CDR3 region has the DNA TGCGCCAGCAGCTTTGGATCGATAGACAATGAACAGTTCTTC.

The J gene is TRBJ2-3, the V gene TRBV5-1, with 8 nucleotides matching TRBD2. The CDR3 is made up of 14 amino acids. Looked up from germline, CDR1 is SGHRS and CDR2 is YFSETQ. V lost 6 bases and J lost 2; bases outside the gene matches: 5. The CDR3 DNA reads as TGCGCCAGCAAGGAAGCGGGGGACACAGATACGCAGTATTTT. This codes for CASKEAGDTDTQYF.

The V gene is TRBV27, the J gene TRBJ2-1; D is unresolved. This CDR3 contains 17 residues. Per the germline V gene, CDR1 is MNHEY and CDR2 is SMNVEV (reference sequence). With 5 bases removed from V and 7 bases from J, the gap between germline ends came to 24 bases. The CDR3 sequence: CASSPARLVWSSNEQFF. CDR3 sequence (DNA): TGTGCCAGCAGTCCAGCCCGGCTAGTTTGGTCGTCGAATGAGCAGTTCTTC.

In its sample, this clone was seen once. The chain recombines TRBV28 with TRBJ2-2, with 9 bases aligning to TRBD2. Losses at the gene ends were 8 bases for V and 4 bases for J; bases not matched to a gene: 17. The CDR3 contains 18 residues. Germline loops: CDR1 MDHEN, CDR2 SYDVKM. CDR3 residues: CASQRLAVLPSGTGELFF. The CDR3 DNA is TGTGCCAGCCAGAGACTAGCGGTACTCCCCAGCGGCACCGGGGAGCTGTTTTTT. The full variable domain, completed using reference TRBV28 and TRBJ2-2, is DVKVTQSSRYLVKRTGEKVFLECVQDMDHENMFWYRQDPGLGLRLIYFSYDVKMKEKGDIPEGYSVSREKKERFSLILESASTNQTSMYLCASQRLAVLPSGTGELFFGEGSRLTVL.

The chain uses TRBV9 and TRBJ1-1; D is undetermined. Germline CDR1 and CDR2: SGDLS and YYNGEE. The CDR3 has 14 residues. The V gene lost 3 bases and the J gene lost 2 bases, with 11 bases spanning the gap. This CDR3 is CASSETPGNTEAFF. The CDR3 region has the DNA TGTGCCAGCAGCGAGACCCCAGGTAACACTGAAGCTTTCTTT.

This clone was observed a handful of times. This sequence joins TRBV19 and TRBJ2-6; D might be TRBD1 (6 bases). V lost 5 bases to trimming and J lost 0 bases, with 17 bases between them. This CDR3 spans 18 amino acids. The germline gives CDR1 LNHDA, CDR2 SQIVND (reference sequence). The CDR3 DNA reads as TGTGCCAGTAGTGAGGCAGGGGTGAAGAGCTCTGGGGCCAACGTCCTGACTTTC. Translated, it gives CASSEAGVKSSGANVLTF.

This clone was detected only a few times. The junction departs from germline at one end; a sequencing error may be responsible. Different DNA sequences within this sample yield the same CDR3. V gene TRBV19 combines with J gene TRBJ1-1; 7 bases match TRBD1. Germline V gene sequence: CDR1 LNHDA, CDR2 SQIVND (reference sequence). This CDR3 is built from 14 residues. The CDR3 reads CASSIAQGSREAFF. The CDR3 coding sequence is TGTGCCAGTAGCATAGCACAGGGGTCGCGTGAAGCTTTCTTT.

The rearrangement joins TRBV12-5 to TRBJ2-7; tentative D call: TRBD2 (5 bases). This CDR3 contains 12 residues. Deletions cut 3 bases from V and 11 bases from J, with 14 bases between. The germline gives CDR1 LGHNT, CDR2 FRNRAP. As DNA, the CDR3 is TGTGCTAGTGGTTTCGATGATTACGGGAAGTACTTC. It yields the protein CASGFDDYGKYF.

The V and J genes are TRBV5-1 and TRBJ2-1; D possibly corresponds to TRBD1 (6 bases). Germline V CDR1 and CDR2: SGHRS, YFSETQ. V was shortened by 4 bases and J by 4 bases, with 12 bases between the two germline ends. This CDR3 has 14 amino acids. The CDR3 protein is CASSTGQRYNEQFF. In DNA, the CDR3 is TGCGCCAGCAGCACCGGACAGCGTTACAATGAGCAGTTCTTC.

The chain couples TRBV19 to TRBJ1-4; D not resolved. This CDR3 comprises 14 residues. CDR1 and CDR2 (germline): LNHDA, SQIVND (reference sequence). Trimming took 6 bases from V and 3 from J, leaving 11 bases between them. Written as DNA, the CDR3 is TGTGCCAGTAGGGTAGGAGGATCTAATGAAAAACTGTTTTTT. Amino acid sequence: CASRVGGSNEKLFF. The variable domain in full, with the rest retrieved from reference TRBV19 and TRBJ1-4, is DGGITQSPKYLFRKEGQNVTLSCEQNLNHDAMYWYRQDPGQGLRLIYYSQIVNDFQKGDIAEGYSVSREKKESFPLTVTSAQKNPTAFYLCASRVGGSNEKLFFGSGTQLSVL.

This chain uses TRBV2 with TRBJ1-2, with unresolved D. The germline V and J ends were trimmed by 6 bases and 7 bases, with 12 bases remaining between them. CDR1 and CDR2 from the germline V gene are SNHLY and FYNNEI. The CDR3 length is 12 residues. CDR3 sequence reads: CASRGRVFGYTF. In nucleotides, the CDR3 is TGTGCCAGCAGGGGGAGGGTCTTTGGCTACACCTTC.

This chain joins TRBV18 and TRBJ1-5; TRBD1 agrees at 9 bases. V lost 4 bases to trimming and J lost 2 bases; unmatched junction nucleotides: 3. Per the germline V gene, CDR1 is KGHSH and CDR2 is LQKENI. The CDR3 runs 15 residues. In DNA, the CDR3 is TGTGCCAGCTCACGACGGGACAGGGGCAATCAGCCCCAGCATTTT. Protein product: CASSRRDRGNQPQHF.

The CDR3 region is CASSIGRGGTLLTTDTQYF. The DNA for the CDR3 is TGTGCCAGTAGTATAGGGAGGGGGGGGACCCTTCTAACCACAGATACGCAGTATTTT. J is TRBJ2-3 and V is TRBV19; D possibly corresponds to TRBD2 (7 bases). This CDR3 is 19 amino acids long. The V gene's germline CDR1 is LNHDA and CDR2 SQIVND (reference sequence). V lost 1 base and J lost 2, with 22 bases in between.

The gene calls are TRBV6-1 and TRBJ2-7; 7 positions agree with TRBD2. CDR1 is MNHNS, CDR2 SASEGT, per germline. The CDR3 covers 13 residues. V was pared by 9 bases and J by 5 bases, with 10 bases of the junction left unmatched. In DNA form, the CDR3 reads TGTGCCAGAGTTCCCGGGACTACAAACGAGCAGTACTTC. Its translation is CARVPGTTNEQYF.

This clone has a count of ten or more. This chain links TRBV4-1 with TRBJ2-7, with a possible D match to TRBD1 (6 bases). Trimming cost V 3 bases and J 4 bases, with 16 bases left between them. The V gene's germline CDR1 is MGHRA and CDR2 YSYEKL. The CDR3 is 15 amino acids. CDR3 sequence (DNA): TGCGCCAGCAGCCAGGGACGAGGACAGATATACGAGCAGTACTTC. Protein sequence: CASSQGRGQIYEQYF.

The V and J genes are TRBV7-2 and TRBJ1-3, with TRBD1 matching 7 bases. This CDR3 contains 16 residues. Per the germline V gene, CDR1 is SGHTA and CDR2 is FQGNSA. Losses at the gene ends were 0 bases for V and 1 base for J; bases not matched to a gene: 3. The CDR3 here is CASSLALRGSGNTIYF. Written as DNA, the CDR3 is TGTGCCAGCAGCTTAGCTCTCAGGGGGTCTGGAAACACCATATATTTT.

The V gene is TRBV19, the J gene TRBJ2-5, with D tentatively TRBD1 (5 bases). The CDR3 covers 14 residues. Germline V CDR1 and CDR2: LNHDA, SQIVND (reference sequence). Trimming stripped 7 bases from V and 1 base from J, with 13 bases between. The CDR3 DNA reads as TGTGCCAGTAACTCAGGCAGGGCCCAAGAGACCCAGTACTTC. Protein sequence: CASNSGRAQETQYF. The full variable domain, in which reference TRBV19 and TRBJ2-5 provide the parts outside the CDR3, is DGGITQSPKYLFRKEGQNVTLSCEQNLNHDAMYWYRQDPGQGLRLIYYSQIVNDFQKGDIAEGYSVSREKKESFPLTVTSAQKNPTAFYLCASNSGRAQETQYFGPGTRLLVL.

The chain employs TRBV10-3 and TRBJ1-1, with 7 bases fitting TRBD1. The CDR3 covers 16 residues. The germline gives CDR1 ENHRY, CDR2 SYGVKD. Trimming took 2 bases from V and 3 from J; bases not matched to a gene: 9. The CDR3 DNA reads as TGTGCCATCAGTGAGGGGGAGTGGACAGGAGACACTGAAGCTTTCTTT. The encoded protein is CAISEGEWTGDTEAFF.